This is a list of T cell receptor beta chains from one sample in a study of lymphopenia after photon versus proton radiotherapy. The protocol was immunoSEQ multiplex PCR, while the TCRdb copy is restricted to in-frame clones and leaves out a portion. Of approximately 20,000 clones listed, 85% to 95% are singletons. This specimen was peripheral blood, taken from a patient treated with proton-based radiotherapy. The source of these receptors is a woman in her seventies with pancreatic cancer. Some clones in this sample may be carry-over from other donors' samples. Each CDR3 is given with its conserved first and last residue. Each record gives: V gene, D gene, clone size, J gene, CDR3 protein, CDR3 DNA. The D gene is left open where the match is weak. Clone size is stated in some rows and not others, as once, few, many or a class when expanded.

TRBV5-6,TRBD1,.,TRBJ2-1,CASSPLTGAGEQFF,TGTGCCAGCAGCCCCCTTACAGGGGCGGGTGAGCAGTTCTTC
TRBV11-3,.,.,TRBJ1-5,CASSFVQGPYSNQPQHF,TGTGCCAGCAGCTTTGTTCAGGGGCCTTATAGCAATCAGCCCCAGCATTTT
TRBV6-5,.,.,TRBJ2-1,CASRASGDLSEQFF,TGTGCCAGCAGGGCTTCAGGGGACCTAAGCGAGCAGTTCTTC
TRBV6-5,.,.,TRBJ2-3,CASRLGPSVLDTQYF,TGTGCCAGTCGACTTGGACCCTCAGTGTTAGATACGCAGTATTTT
TRBV19,.,once,TRBJ1-1,CASSIQGSGGTEAFF,TGTGCCAGTAGTATTCAGGGGTCAGGAGGCACTGAAGCTTTCTTT
TRBV4-1,.,.,TRBJ1-1,CASSRTGLTTEAFF,TGCGCCAGCAGCCGAACAGGGTTGACCACTGAAGCTTTCTTT
TRBV5-1,TRBD2,.,TRBJ2-3,CASSLGGTSGRTDTQYF,TGCGCCAGCAGCTTGGGAGGGACTAGCGGTCGCACAGATACGCAGTATTTT
TRBV5-1,.,.,TRBJ1-1,CASSPRQAMNTEAFF,TGCGCCAGCAGCCCCCGACAGGCCATGAACACTGAAGCTTTCTTT
TRBV7-2,TRBD1,.,TRBJ2-5,CASGNRGHQETQYF,TGTGCCAGCGGCAACAGGGGTCACCAAGAGACCCAGTACTTC
TRBV19,TRBD2,.,TRBJ2-1,CASRRAGVSEQFF,TGTGCCAGCCGGAGAGCGGGAGTTTCTGAGCAGTTCTTC
TRBV29-1,TRBD1,few,TRBJ2-2,CSVSGTGETGELFF,TGCAGCGTCAGCGGGACAGGGGAAACCGGGGAGCTGTTTTTT
TRBV11-2,TRBD2,.,TRBJ2-1,CASSLEKREFDEQFF,TGTGCCAGCAGCTTAGAGAAGCGGGAGTTCGATGAGCAGTTCTTC
TRBV7-2,TRBD2,.,TRBJ2-1,CASSLGSGTGNEQFF,TGTGCCAGCAGCTTAGGTAGCGGGACGGGCAATGAGCAGTTCTTC
TRBV4-1,.,.,TRBJ2-3,CASSQVRPLSSTDTQYF,TGCGCCAGCAGCCAAGTACGGCCTTTGAGTAGCACAGATACGCAGTATTTT
TRBV5-4,.,.,TRBJ2-2,CASSLVQGNTGELFF,TGTGCCAGCAGCTTGGTTCAGGGAAACACCGGGGAGCTGTTTTTT
TRBV5-1,TRBD2,.,TRBJ2-1,CASSSRAGALLAGVHNEQFF,TGCGCCAGCAGCTCGCGGGCAGGGGCCCTCCTAGCGGGAGTGCACAATGAGCAGTTCTTC
TRBV2,.,.,TRBJ2-1,CASRIENEQFF,TGTGCCAGCAGGATTGAAAATGAGCAGTTCTTC
TRBV4-1,.,.,TRBJ1-1,CASSQDLGGGGVNTEAFF,TGCGCCAGCAGCCAAGATCTCGGTGGGGGAGGGGTGAACACTGAAGCTTTCTTT
TRBV19,TRBD1,.,TRBJ2-2,CASRTGQTGELFF,TGTGCCAGTAGAACGGGACAGACCGGGGAGCTGTTTTTT
TRBV5-1,TRBD2,.,TRBJ2-7,CASTDAAGGGNEQYF,TGCGCCAGCACCGACGCGGCGGGAGGAGGTAACGAGCAGTACTTC
TRBV9,TRBD2,once,TRBJ2-2,CASSVGLAGEFGELFF,TGTGCCAGCAGCGTGGGACTAGCGGGAGAGTTCGGGGAGCTGTTTTTT
TRBV6-4,TRBD2,.,TRBJ2-3,CASSEGLAADTQYF,TGTGCCAGCAGTGAAGGACTAGCGGCAGATACGCAGTATTTT
TRBV7-2,.,.,TRBJ2-2,CASSLVTGDTGELFF,TGTGCCAGCAGCTTAGTAACAGGTGACACCGGGGAGCTGTTTTTT
TRBV19,.,.,TRBJ1-5,CASRDPVTDLYSNQPQHF,TGTGCCAGTAGGGACCCGGTAACAGACCTGTATAGCAATCAGCCCCAGCATTTT
TRBV7-9,TRBD2,.,TRBJ2-5,CASSSLAGGLETQYF,TGTGCCAGCAGTTCACTAGCGGGAGGGTTGGAGACCCAGTACTTC
TRBV6-1,TRBD1,.,TRBJ1-2,CASSEQGQGFYGYTF,TGTGCCAGCAGTGAACAGGGACAGGGGTTCTATGGCTACACCTTC
TRBV19,TRBD1,.,TRBJ2-6,CASSNRDRGAGSGANVLTF,TGTGCCAGTAGTAACCGGGACAGGGGCGCCGGCTCTGGGGCCAACGTCCTGACTTTC
TRBV5-1,.,.,TRBJ2-2,CASSLEGKNTGELFF,TGCGCCAGCAGCTTGGAAGGGAAGAACACCGGGGAGCTGTTTTTT
TRBV28,TRBD1,once,TRBJ1-2,CASSPTGAPYGYTF,TGTGCCAGCAGTCCCACAGGGGCCCCCTATGGCTACACCTTC
TRBV6-1,.,.,TRBJ2-5,CASSEQGLVEETQYF,TGTGCCAGCAGTGAACAGGGGCTGGTAGAAGAGACCCAGTACTTC
TRBV16,TRBD2,.,TRBJ2-5,CASSQSAGGQETQYF,TGTGCCAGCAGCCAATCGGCGGGGGGCCAAGAGACCCAGTACTTC
TRBV7-2,.,.,TRBJ1-5,CASSLAGMGIQPQHF,TGTGCCAGCAGCTTAGCGGGGATGGGGATACAGCCCCAGCATTTT
TRBV4-2,.,.,TRBJ2-7,CASSQGGAWDEQYF,TGTGCCAGCAGCCAAGGCGGTGCTTGGGACGAGCAGTACTTC
TRBV30,TRBD1,.,TRBJ2-7,CAWGQGFSYEQYF,TGTGCCTGGGGACAGGGGTTCTCCTACGAGCAGTACTTC
TRBV4-2,.,.,TRBJ1-3,CASSQARIGNTIYF,TGTGCCAGCAGCCAAGCTAGGATAGGAAACACCATATATTTT
TRBV6-1,.,.,TRBJ2-5,CASSENIGQGETQYF,TGTGCCAGCAGTGAAAATATAGGGCAGGGCGAGACCCAGTACTTC
TRBV6-5,.,.,TRBJ1-1,CASSYLGNTEAFF,TGTGCCAGCAGTTACTTAGGGAACACTGAAGCTTTCTTT
TRBV27,TRBD2,.,TRBJ2-7,CASSLSPGLATYEQYF,TGTGCCAGCAGTTTATCTCCGGGACTAGCGACCTACGAGCAGTACTTC
TRBV15,.,.,TRBJ2-7,CATSRDQTTYEQYF,TGTGCCACCAGCAGAGATCAGACTACCTACGAGCAGTACTTC
TRBV27,.,.,TRBJ2-1,CASSFREQKYNEQFF,TGTGCCAGCAGTTTTCGGGAACAAAAGTACAATGAGCAGTTCTTC